This record looks at one T cell receptor (beta chain) sequence and its context. Its specificity is not known. Germline values: CDR1 LGHNA, CDR2 YSLEER. V lost 0 bases, J lost 5 bases, and 6 bases stayed unmatched. CDR3 length equals 17 residues. The data were obtained in a study of shared clonotypes between healthy human individuals. Study-wide results and limits: Only a few donors were included, so the genetic and exposure-history diversity represented was limited.

Terminally differentiated effector memory CD45RA+ cells were left out of the naive CD8 fraction, which was CD45RO-negative and positively selected for CCR7. Sorted-subset replicate PCR reactions contained approximately 190 ng DNA, corresponding to about 30,000 T cell genomes. Measured with immunoSEQ multiplex PCR; TCRdb has only the in-frame clones, and not every one. The profile shows about 2 million clones, over 85% of them singletons. The material sequenced was naive CD8+ T cells sorted from blood. The chain employs TRBV4-3 and TRBJ2-1; TRBD2 matches at 11 bases. This TCR was recovered from a man aged 18 to 30 in good health. The CDR3 loop is CASSQEAGLAENNEQFF. CDR3 bases: TGCGCCAGCAGCCAAGAGGCGGGACTAGCGGAGAACAATGAGCAGTTCTTC.